This TCR beta chain was captured in a study of T cell repertoires in cytomegalovirus infection. Turning to the study itself: Selection of CMV epitopes for the study included recently identified HLA-C-restricted and well-studied HLA-B-restricted ones. Matching HLA type, along with CMV infection, was indicated by public TCR beta signatures.

As concerns this clonotype: Its target is unknown.

Germline CDR1 and CDR2: GTSNPN and SVGIG (reference sequence). V was pared by 1 base and J by 6 bases, with 25 bases of the junction left unmatched. CDR3 length: 20 residues. Points from the study as a whole: Cumulated frequencies of public TCR beta families served to identify carriers of CMV plus the relevant HLA. CMV-specific TCR beta clonotypes restricted by HLA-C were the ones dominating the ex vivo response.

TCRdb used MiXCR to reprocess the reads, holding one entry per CDR3 protein. The table lists 150,000 or so distinct CDR3 sequences, less than 25% of them singletons. The material was CD8+ T cells from cultured PBMCs, obtained from culture after CMV antigen stimulation. This chain joins TRBV30 and TRBJ2-5; 8 positions agree with TRBD2. This receptor was taken from a human donor in good health (CMV status not recorded). Some clones in this sample may be carry-over from other donors' samples. Written as DNA, the CDR3 is TGTGCCTGGAGTGGAAACCACCGGCTTCGGGGAGCGGGGGAAGGGAAGACCCAGTACTTC. As protein: CAWSGNHRLRGAGEGKTQYF.